The following is a T cell receptor (beta chain) sequence with its context. Its antigen is still unknown. Base qualities are not provided; no much larger clone lies one nucleotide away. This specimen comes from a study of technical replicates of blood from a handful of donors (dated by TCRdb to about 2017). The library was obtained by the immunoSEQ multiplex PCR assay. TCRdb limited this immuneACCESS table to in-frame rearrangements with V and J called. A share of clones is missing; checked studies link under half to unresolved V genes, and the rest is unexplained. Recorded for this sample are some 13,000 clones; roughly 94% of them occurred a single time. The top ten constitute roughly 6.8% of the sample. From a lookup of the germline V gene (reference sequence), CDR1 and CDR2 are LNHNV and YYDKDF. V trim: 0 bases; J trim: 10 bases; unmatched bases: 8. The CDR3 runs 14 amino acids, cysteine and phenylalanine included. Left in the record is the CDR3 DNA by itself, 42 bases read in frame from the first base.

The receptor chain draws on TRBV15 and TRBJ1-2; 7 central nucleotides agree with TRBD1. The sequence was obtained from a human donor in good health. Sequences were obtained from PBMCs. The nucleotide sequence is TGTGCCACCAGCAGAGATAAGGGGACAGCAGTCTACACCTTC. This is translated as CATSRDKGTAVYTF.